A single sample gave rise to the 27 T cell receptor beta chains below, sequenced in a study of cytomegalovirus exposure and HLA in healthy donors. PCR involved 60 Vbeta and 13 Jbeta primers. Sequencing used immunoSEQ multiplex PCR; TCRdb keeps in-frame clones, though not all of them. This sample has some 120,000 clones, with 55% to 75% found just once. Sequenced: PBMCs. These receptors were obtained from a man younger than 45 in good health and CMV-seropositive.

This chain links TRBV6-1 with TRBJ1-2, with D perhaps TRBD1 (6 bases). This CDR3 comprises 13 residues. Trimming left V 5 bases short and J 5 bases short, with 12 bases between. The germline gives CDR1 MNHNS, CDR2 SASEGT. This CDR3 is CASSLVTGYGYTF. In nucleotides, the CDR3 is TGTGCCAGCAGTTTAGTAACAGGGTATGGCTACACCTTC.

This chain links TRBV15 with TRBJ1-5, with 7 bases that match TRBD1. The CDR3 has 16 amino acids. J gave up 5 bases and V 3 bases, and 10 bases lay outside the gene matches. Germline values: CDR1 LNHNV, CDR2 YYDKDF (reference sequence). The CDR3 protein is CATSSRGDRAHQPQHF. For the CDR3, the DNA is TGTGCCACCAGCAGCCGCGGAGACAGGGCCCATCAGCCCCAGCATTTT.

This clone was counted between two and nine times. J is TRBJ1-1 and V is TRBV4-1, with D perhaps matching TRBD1 (6 bases). CDR3 length equals 16 residues. The V end lost 0 bases, the J end lost 6 bases, and 17 bases lay between the germline ends. CDR1 MGHRA and CDR2 YSYEKL come from the germline V gene. Here the CDR3 DNA reads TGCGCCAGCAGCCAAGAATGGATACAGGGAACTTCTGAAGCTTTCTTT. Its translation: CASSQEWIQGTSEAFF.

This chain connects TRBV14 to TRBJ2-7; 10 positions agree with TRBD1. Germline V gene sequence: CDR1 SGHDN, CDR2 FVKESK. CDR3 length equals 16 residues. Losses at the gene ends were 4 bases for V and 1 base for J; bases not matched to a gene: 7. The CDR3 DNA is TGTGCCAGCAGCCCTCTCACGGGACAGGGGTCCTACGAGCAGTACTTC. This gives the protein CASSPLTGQGSYEQYF.

This clone was seen just once. The chain links TRBV11-1 to TRBJ1-1, with D perhaps matching TRBD1 (6 bases). Trimming left V 4 bases short and J 5 bases short, with 11 bases between. The CDR3 length is 13 residues. Germline lookup yields CDR1 SGHAT and CDR2 FQDESV (reference sequence). The CDR3 DNA is TGTGCCAGCAGCTCCCAAACAGGGACTGAAGCTTTCTTT. Translation: CASSSQTGTEAFF.

The chain has TRBV5-4 and TRBJ2-5; 15 nucleotides agree with TRBD2. Per the germline V gene, CDR1 is SGHNT and CDR2 is YYREEE (reference sequence). Trimming cost V 3 bases and J 2 bases; bases outside gene matches: 11. This CDR3 has 19 residues. CDR3 nucleotides: TGTGCCAGCAGCTGGCCGGGACTAGCGGGAGGCCGGGGGCAAGAGACCCAGTACTTC. Translation: CASSWPGLAGGRGQETQYF.

The chain combines TRBV20-1 with TRBJ1-4; D remains unclear. CDR1 is DFQATT and CDR2 is SNEGSKA in the germline V gene (reference sequence). Trimming stripped 5 bases from V and 7 bases from J, with 8 bases between. This CDR3 is built from 11 residues. In DNA form, the CDR3 reads TGCAGTGCTCAGTCGGGTGAAAAACTGTTTTTT. Amino acid sequence: CSAQSGEKLFF.

V gene TRBV7-2 combines with J gene TRBJ2-5, with 7 nucleotides matching TRBD1. The CDR3 has 14 amino acids. Germline V gives CDR1 SGHTA, CDR2 FQGNSA. The trim removed 5 bases at V and 6 bases at J, leaving 9 bases unmatched. The CDR3 DNA reads as TGTGCCAGCAGCCCGAACAGGGGTAGGCAGACCCAGTACTTC. Translated, it gives CASSPNRGRQTQYF.

The rearrangement joins TRBV5-1 to TRBJ2-7; 9 bases map to TRBD1. CDR1 and CDR2 (germline): SGHRS, YFSETQ. Trimming removed 5 bases from V and 3 bases from J; junction bases left unmatched: 6. CDR3 length: 14 residues. The CDR3 DNA sequence: TGCGCCAGCAGTTTCTCGGGACAGGGCTACGAGCAGTACTTC. This codes for CASSFSGQGYEQYF.

The J gene is TRBJ2-2, the V gene TRBV10-1; 8 nucleotides agree with TRBD2. CDR3 length: 15 amino acids. J gave up 5 bases and V 8 bases, and 10 bases lay outside the gene matches. CDR1 is WNHNN and CDR2 is SYGVQD in the germline V gene (reference sequence). The CDR3 spells CASSAGRGRTGELFF. The CDR3 DNA follows: TGCGCCAGCTCCGCCGGGAGGGGAAGGACCGGGGAGCTGTTTTTT.

This clone turned up a few times. The chain uses TRBV7-3 and TRBJ2-1; 9 bases agree with TRBD1. The V segment lost 4 bases and the J segment 1 base; nucleotides outside the gene matches: 2. The CDR3 totals 15 residues. CDR1 SGHTA and CDR2 FQGTGA come from the germline V gene. CDR3 DNA: TGTGCCAGCAGCTCGGGACAGGGATCCTACAATGAGCAGTTCTTC. Translated, it gives CASSSGQGSYNEQFF.

The genes are TRBV6-1 and TRBJ2-7; 8 bases line up with TRBD2. This CDR3 is 15 amino acids long. The ends lost 5 bases at V and 2 bases at J; junction bases unmatched: 8. Germline CDR1 reads MNHNS; CDR2 reads SASEGT. For the CDR3, the DNA is TGTGCCAGCAGTCGCACGGGACTAGACACCTACGAGCAGTACTTC. Translating it yields CASSRTGLDTYEQYF.

This clone was counted a few times. The gene calls are TRBV9 and TRBJ1-4; tentatively, D is TRBD1 (6 bases). Germline assignment: CDR1 SGDLS and CDR2 YYNGEE. Trimming stripped 3 bases from V and 7 bases from J, with 16 bases between. The CDR3 contains 15 residues. CDR3 bases: TGTGCCAGCAGCGCCCGGACAGCTTCCCGTGAAAAACTGTTTTTT. Translated: CASSARTASREKLFF.

This clone came up once. The V and J genes are TRBV5-1 and TRBJ2-5, with a possible D match to TRBD2 (6 bases). CDR3 size: 15 residues. V was pared by 4 bases and J by 2 bases, with 15 bases between. The V gene's germline CDR1 is SGHRS and CDR2 YFSETQ. The CDR3, as DNA: TGCGCCAGCAGCGCGGGGACTCCAAGACAAGAGACCCAGTACTTC. Amino acid sequence: CASSAGTPRQETQYF.

The J gene is TRBJ2-5, the V gene TRBV9, with 9 bases matching TRBD1. Unmatched junction bases numbered 9, after V lost 4 bases and J lost 2 bases. The germline V gene encodes CDR1 SGDLS and CDR2 YYNGEE. The CDR3 is 16 residues long. As DNA, the CDR3 is TGTGCCAGCAGCCCCACAGGGGGCCGAGGACAAGAGACCCAGTACTTC. Encoded protein: CASSPTGGRGQETQYF.

The chain employs TRBV10-3 and TRBJ2-5, with 7 bases lining up with TRBD1. The CDR3 is made up of 13 amino acids. CDR1 is ENHRY, CDR2 SYGVKD, per germline. V lost 9 bases, J lost 3 bases, and 7 bases stayed unmatched. The CDR3 protein is CAIKSDREETQYF. CDR3 in DNA: TGTGCCATAAAATCCGACAGGGAAGAGACCCAGTACTTC.

This clone has just a few counts. The chain combines TRBV4-3 with TRBJ1-2; D is unclear. Germline CDR1 reads LGHNA; CDR2 reads YSLEER. The CDR3 covers 14 residues. Trimming shortened V by 0 bases and J by 2 bases, and 7 bases separated the two germline ends. CDR3: CASSQETGNYGYTF. The CDR3, as DNA: TGCGCCAGCAGCCAAGAAACGGGGAACTATGGCTACACCTTC.

The chain is built from TRBV10-3 and TRBJ2-7; 14 nucleotides line up with TRBD2. CDR1 and CDR2 from the germline V gene are ENHRY and SYGVKD. The ends lost 7 bases at V and 5 bases at J; junction bases unmatched: 13. The CDR3 extends over 17 amino acids. The CDR3 spells CAITSPPGTSGSHEQYF. The DNA for the CDR3 is TGTGCCATCACTAGTCCCCCCGGGACTAGCGGGAGCCACGAGCAGTACTTC.

The CDR3 spells CASSEGALSTEAFF. The CDR3 coding sequence is TGTGCCAGTAGTGAGGGGGCGCTTTCCACTGAAGCTTTCTTT. The chain has TRBV19 and TRBJ1-1; 7 positions match TRBD1. Germline assignment: CDR1 LNHDA and CDR2 SQIVND (reference sequence). CDR3 size: 14 residues. J lost 4 bases, V lost 5 bases, and 7 bases had no gene match.

This clone was seen more than once but under ten times. The chain recombines TRBV4-2 with TRBJ2-2, with D unclear. This CDR3 region has 16 residues. Trimming pared 0 bases from V and 6 bases from J, leaving 14 bases between. Germline V gives CDR1 LGHNA, CDR2 YNFKEQ. CDR3 in DNA: TGTGCCAGCAGCCAAGATATCTTTAGTAGCTCCGGGGAGCTGTTTTTT. Protein sequence: CASSQDIFSSSGELFF.

V is TRBV7-2 and J is TRBJ2-5, with 15 bases that match TRBD2. Losses at the gene ends were 3 bases for V and 1 base for J; bases not matched to a gene: 3. The CDR3 is 17 residues long. Germline V gene sequence: CDR1 SGHTA, CDR2 FQGNSA. The CDR3 DNA follows: TGTGCCAGCAGCTTGGGACTAGCGGGAGGATTCCAAGAGACCCAGTACTTC. Protein product: CASSLGLAGGFQETQYF.

The chain joins TRBV4-2 to TRBJ2-1; possibly TRBD2 for D (6 bases). Germline CDR1 LGHNA, CDR2 YNFKEQ. CDR3 size: 17 residues. The V end was cut by 2 bases, the J end by 2 bases, with 16 bases between. CDR3 protein: CASSQRASVSAYNEQFF. CDR3 sequence (DNA): TGTGCCAGCAGCCAAAGGGCTAGCGTCTCAGCCTACAATGAGCAGTTCTTC.

The chain links TRBV4-2 to TRBJ1-4, with 8 positions matching TRBD1. Germline loops: CDR1 LGHNA, CDR2 YNFKEQ. V lost 0 bases to trimming and J lost 3 bases; unmatched junction nucleotides: 9. The CDR3 runs to 18 residues. This CDR3 is CASSQDAGGARPNEKLFF. CDR3 coding DNA: TGTGCCAGCAGCCAAGATGCAGGGGGCGCGAGACCTAATGAAAAACTGTTTTTT.

In this sample, this clone turned up many times. The rearrangement links TRBV5-6 to TRBJ2-3; 10 positions match TRBD1. CDR3 length equals 15 residues. The ends lost 4 bases at V and 1 base at J; junction bases unmatched: 3. Germline V gives CDR1 SGHDT, CDR2 YYEEEE. CDR3 nucleotides: TGTGCCAGCAGCGCTGGGACAGGGGGCACAGATACGCAGTATTTT. Translation: CASSAGTGGTDTQYF.

V usage is TRBV7-2 and J usage is TRBJ2-6, with no clear D. Between the trimmed V and J ends, which lost 5 bases and 1 base, there was a span of 18 bases. This CDR3 region has 18 residues. In germline, CDR1 is SGHTA, CDR2 FQGNSA. The CDR3 coding sequence is TGTGCCAGCAGCCGCCCGACACGCTTTTCTTCTGGGGCCAACGTCCTGACTTTC. This gives the protein CASSRPTRFSSGANVLTF.

The chain is built from TRBV13 and TRBJ1-5; tentatively, D is TRBD1 (5 bases). The CDR3 sequence is 13 residues long. The V and J ends lost 9 bases and 2 bases respectively, with 11 bases between them. CDR1 is PRHDT, CDR2 FYEKMQ, per germline (reference sequence). The CDR3 DNA is TGTGCCAGGGGGGGGGATGGCAATCAGCCCCAGCATTTT. Protein product: CARGGDGNQPQHF.

In this sample, this clone turned up a few times. The CDR3 DNA sequence: TGCGCCAGCACCACCCGAAGCTTGAGGGACACCGGGGAGCTGTTTTTT. Translating it yields CASTTRSLRDTGELFF. The chain recombines TRBV4-1 with TRBJ2-2; a weak D match, TRBD2 (5 bases). CDR3 size: 16 residues. V was trimmed by 7 bases and J by 3 bases, leaving 18 bases between them. CDR1 is MGHRA and CDR2 is YSYEKL in the germline V gene.